This TCR beta chain was recorded in a study of Ad26.COV2.S vaccination and SARS-CoV-2 variants. About the study: As a participant in COV1001, the donor was in the Ad26.COV2.S trial arm. Study results and limitations: Placebo recipients showed lower spike-specific TCR breadth than vaccinees.

This clone was detected a few times. What it binds is unknown. Produced via immunoSEQ multiplex PCR; TCRdb's table is partial and in-frame only. The sample has about 480,000 clones, around nine tenths seen once. The CDR3 length is 12 residues. Trimming pared 3 bases from V and 6 bases from J, leaving 8 bases between. Per the germline V gene, CDR1 is LGHDT and CDR2 is YNNKEL (reference sequence). The treatment was: about 20 received Ad26.COV2.S at low or high dose, single or two shots; roughly five received placebo; per-sample allocation not given. Vaccine and placebo recipients were sampled on day 63 after the first injection.

Sequenced material: peripheral blood, taken in a trial of Ad26.COV2.S vaccine versus placebo. The sequence was collected from a person between 18 and 65 years old who received the Ad26.COV2.S COVID-19 vaccine or a placebo. The gene calls are TRBV3-1 (or the pseudogene TRBV3-2) and TRBJ1-2; D unclear. The CDR3 region has the DNA TGTGCCAGCAGCCACCTTAGAGATGGCTACACCTTC. It translates to CASSHLRDGYTF.